These T cell receptor beta chains were read from a single sample in a study of regulatory T cells in long-lasting Graves disease. MiXCR, applied by TCRdb to the multiplex PCR reads, yields one record per CDR3 protein. The top ten clones hold approximately 30% of a sample with some 370,000 distinct CDR3 sequences, roughly 24% of them seen once. Sequences were derived from peripheral blood mononuclear cells (PBMCs), sampled when the disease was refractory, from a patient treated with antithyroid drugs. These receptors were taken from a woman aged 40 to 50 with Graves disease. Both conserved end residues are trimmed from each CDR3. A D gene is named only where the DNA matches it firmly.

D gene: -
V gene: TRBV14
CDR3 protein: ASSRLNYQETQY

D gene: TRBD1
V gene: TRBV13
CDR3 protein: ASSLIPGGRTEAF

D gene: TRBD2
V gene: TRBV7-2
CDR3 protein: ASSLFPRGSGASYEQY

D gene: TRBD2
V gene: TRBV20-1
CDR3 protein: SARGTSGTETQY

D gene: -
V gene: TRBV5-5
CDR3 protein: ASSPNTLAKNIQY

D gene: -
V gene: TRBV11-2
CDR3 protein: ASTRQLGNTEAF

D gene: -
V gene: TRBV20-1
CDR3 protein: SARVGSETQY

D gene: TRBD2
V gene: TRBV7-8
CDR3 protein: ASSQEGGLAGVYEQY

D gene: -
V gene: TRBV27
CDR3 protein: ASSLSWGALPSYEQY

D gene: -
V gene: TRBV2
CDR3 protein: ASSGDGPGETQY

D gene: -
V gene: TRBV6-1
CDR3 protein: ASLGDLNSPLH

D gene: TRBD2
V gene: TRBV5-1
CDR3 protein: ASSGTGTSGSLNTGELF

D gene: TRBD2
V gene: TRBV6-1
CDR3 protein: ASSQGTSGNNEQF

D gene: -
V gene: TRBV6-5
CDR3 protein: ASSWVAGANVLT

D gene: -
V gene: TRBV2
CDR3 protein: ASSLRGRFDEQF

D gene: -
V gene: TRBV28
CDR3 protein: ASSLFSLRYNEQF

D gene: -
V gene: TRBV28
CDR3 protein: ASSSRTGWGEAF

D gene: -
V gene: TRBV5-6
CDR3 protein: ASSPTNTRWKDTEAF

D gene: -
V gene: TRBV2
CDR3 protein: ASSYSQGTGANVLT

D gene: TRBD2
V gene: TRBV9
CDR3 protein: ASSVAVPGLASTDTQY

D gene: -
V gene: TRBV20-1
CDR3 protein: SASGGGLAYEQY

D gene: -
V gene: TRBV20-1
CDR3 protein: SATGVPTQY

D gene: -
V gene: TRBV28
CDR3 protein: ASSPIPGTGYGYT

D gene: TRBD1
V gene: TRBV29-1
CDR3 protein: SVVTGGYEQY

D gene: TRBD2
V gene: TRBV20-1
CDR3 protein: SARGSGRASYNEQF

D gene: -
V gene: TRBV2
CDR3 protein: ASSGLEAGTQY

D gene: -
V gene: TRBV6-1
CDR3 protein: ATFDWNTGELF

D gene: TRBD1
V gene: TRBV10-3
CDR3 protein: AISELWTGNQETQY

D gene: -
V gene: TRBV30
CDR3 protein: ASTIDTDYEQY

D gene: -
V gene: TRBV20-1
CDR3 protein: SALTRTVFYEQY

D gene: TRBD2
V gene: TRBV29-1
CDR3 protein: SVSYSGKVAVEQY

D gene: -
V gene: TRBV19
CDR3 protein: ASSIPGEGETQY

D gene: -
V gene: TRBV28
CDR3 protein: ASSFTGSGANVLT

D gene: -
V gene: TRBV28
CDR3 protein: ASIPGTPLWEQY

D gene: -
V gene: TRBV19
CDR3 protein: ASSIDQSRETQY

D gene: TRBD2
V gene: TRBV7-2
CDR3 protein: ASSMWGLAVYEQY

D gene: -
V gene: TRBV27
CDR3 protein: ASSLSPGRLYTEAF